This record concerns one TCR beta chain sequence. This clonotype occurred many times. The antigen this receptor binds is unknown. No clone much larger than this one lies a single base away; base qualities are absent. The sample comes from a study of early T cells in non-severe SARS-CoV-2 infection (dated by TCRdb to 2020 to 2023). Background on the whole study: Bulk RNA from unsorted whole blood was used for TCR sequencing, so alpha and beta chains could not be paired.

Libraries came from 5' RACE. Reads for this sample came from a NextSeq 500. Unique molecular identifiers were attached to individual cDNA molecules in the TCR library protocol so that sequencing error and PCR bias could be corrected. Both TCR alpha and beta chains were sequenced, and tight co-correlation was observed between alpha and beta sequence abundances in each sample. Concerning the study's data processing: V gene, J gene and CDR3 annotation of TCR sequences was performed with Decombinator V4. TCRs were defined as expanded if a significant change between any two time points was detected under a Poisson model with p below 0.0001. TCR abundances were normalised to the total number of TCRs sequenced per sample and expressed as counts per million. MAIT TCRs were defined by TRAV1-2 paired with TRAJ12, TRAJ20 or TRAJ33, and iNKT TCRs by TRAV10 paired with TRAJ18. VDJdb, accessed 1 November 2021, was searched for CMV, EBV and SARS-CoV-2 annotated TCRs, with TCRs annotated for multiple antigens excluded. Through fastp at Q25 and MiXCR, TCRdb rebuilt clones from the public reads, retaining in-frame beta chains. Records with the same CDR3 protein are collapsed into one entry carrying the most frequent genes and DNA. The V and J calls follow TCRdb's processing rather than the paper's. The table for this sample lists about 58,000 distinct CDR3 sequences; 6.5% to 8.5% of them were counted only once. Approximately 3.6% of the sample lies in the top ten.

A case-control design nested within a healthcare worker cohort in London, UK, was used, with weekly nasopharyngeal swab PCR tests and blood sampling performed. Healthcare workers were recruited during the week of the UK lockdown, between 23 and 31 March 2020, and followed weekly for up to roughly 16 weeks. The investigation overall reported the following: Matching against VDJdb was skewed toward anti-spike CD8 responses, likely underestimated virus-specific expansions, and missed private and CD4 specificities.

The CDR3 goes from the cysteine to the phenylalanine over 11 residues. CDR3 DNA only is kept here, 33 bases in frame from base 1. Deletion took 4 bases off V and 8 bases off J, with a span of 6 bases between the germline ends. From a lookup of the germline V gene (reference sequence), CDR1 and CDR2 are SEHNR and FQNEAQ. This TCR derives from an adult who was a healthcare worker with PCR-confirmed SARS-CoV-2 infection or an uninfected control (not recorded which). Sequencing was done on a sample of whole blood. This receptor chain uses TRBV7-9 and TRBJ2-1; the D gene cannot be resolved reliably. In nucleotide form, the sequence is TGTGCCAGCAGCTATGGGGATGAGCAGTTCTTC. This translates into CASSYGDEQFF.